Each of the 31 T cell receptor beta chains below was sequenced from the same sample in a study of T-cell reconstitution after alpha-beta-depleted transplantation in children. Using unique molecular identifiers, the investigators prepared the TCRbeta library. MiXCR, applied by TCRdb to the PCR reads, yields one record per CDR3 protein. The table shows 380,000 or so distinct CDR3 sequences, with approximately 12% occurring only once. Sequencing was performed on PBMCs, taken from the stem cell graft. The receptor source for this set is a human donor who donated a stem cell graft to a child with Fanconi anemia.

Only a few counts were recorded for this clonotype. V is TRBV7-8 and J is TRBJ1-1, with TRBD1 as a possible D gene (6 bases). The CDR3 runs to 14 residues. In germline, CDR1 is SGHVS, CDR2 FQNEAQ. V was pared by 1 base and J by 7 bases, with 13 bases between. The CDR3 reads CASSLVREGGEAFF. The CDR3 DNA follows: TGTGCCAGCAGCTTAGTTAGGGAAGGGGGTGAAGCTTTCTTT. Variable domain in full (rest from reference TRBV7-8 and TRBJ1-1): GAGVSQSPRYKVAKRGQDVALRCDPISGHVSLFWYQQALGQGPEFLTYFQNEAQLDKSGLPSDRFFAERPEGSVSTLKIQRTQQEDSAVYLCASSLVREGGEAFFGQGTRLTVV.

The chain recombines TRBV11-2 with TRBJ2-1, with 9 positions matching TRBD2. The V gene end was trimmed by 5 bases and the J gene end by 5 bases; junction bases not matched to a gene: 10. The germline CDR1 and CDR2 sequences are SGHAT and FQNNGV. The CDR3 runs 16 residues. The CDR3 region has the DNA TGTGCCAGCAGCGCTAGAGTCCTAGCGGGGAACAATGAGCAGTTCTTC. Amino acids: CASSARVLAGNNEQFF.

This clonotype was observed many times. The rearrangement uses TRBV15 and TRBJ2-3; no clear D. V lost 4 bases and J 3 bases, leaving 5 bases between the germline ends. Germline assignment: CDR1 LNHNV and CDR2 YYDKDF (reference sequence). The CDR3 loop spans 12 amino acids. CDR3 in amino acids: CATSISTDTQYF. DNA of the CDR3: TGTGCCACCAGCATATCTACAGATACGCAGTATTTT.

In this sample, this clonotype turned up many times. The chain employs TRBV29-1 and TRBJ1-2, with D unclear. The CDR3 length is 14 residues. Trimming removed 0 bases from V and 4 bases from J, with 12 bases in between. CDR1 is SQVTM and CDR2 is ANQGSEA in the germline V gene. Written as DNA, the CDR3 is TGCAGCGTTGAAGAGGAGGAGGGAATCTATGGCTACACCTTC. This gives the protein CSVEEEEGIYGYTF.

J is TRBJ2-1 and V is TRBV11-1; the match to TRBD2 covers 14 bases. CDR3 length: 21 residues. CDR1 is SGHAT and CDR2 is FQDESV in the germline V gene (reference sequence). The V gene end was trimmed by 3 bases and the J gene end by 6 bases; junction bases not matched to a gene: 19. This CDR3 reads CASSLQPGLAGVTVAGNEQFF. In DNA form, the CDR3 reads TGTGCCAGCAGCTTGCAACCGGGACTAGCGGGAGTGACGGTTGCGGGCAATGAGCAGTTCTTC.

This chain joins TRBV7-2 and TRBJ2-2; D is unresolved. The V gene's germline CDR1 is SGHTA and CDR2 FQGNSA. Trimming took 1 base from V and 3 from J, leaving 6 bases between them. CDR3 size: 14 residues. The CDR3 region has the DNA TGTGCCAGCAGCTTAGGGATAGACACCGGGGAGCTGTTTTTT. It yields the protein CASSLGIDTGELFF. Full variable domain (outside the CDR3, taken from reference TRBV7-2 and TRBJ2-2): GAGVSQSPSNKVTEKGKDVELRCDPISGHTALYWYRQSLGQGLEFLIYFQGNSAPDKSGLPSDRFSAERTGGSVSTLTIQRTQQEDSAVYLCASSLGIDTGELFFGEGSRLTVL.

This clonotype occurred a few times. V gene TRBV4-2 combines with J gene TRBJ1-1; TRBD1 aligns across 8 bases. V was clipped by 3 bases and J by 6 bases; unmatched bases: 6. Per the germline V gene, CDR1 is LGHNA and CDR2 is YNFKEQ. The CDR3 spans 14 residues. The CDR3 loop is CASSQGRGRAEAFF. For the CDR3, the DNA is TGTGCCAGCAGCCAGGGCAGGGGGCGGGCTGAAGCTTTCTTT.

This clonotype has a handful of counts. The chain employs TRBV10-3 and TRBJ1-3; D is perhaps TRBD1 (5 bases). With 2 bases removed from V and 4 bases from J, the gap between germline ends came to 12 bases. The CDR3 has 15 amino acids. The germline V gene encodes CDR1 ENHRY and CDR2 SYGVKD. In DNA, the CDR3 is TGTGCCATCAGTGAGGCGGGGACCTCCGGAAACACCATATATTTT. It specifies CAISEAGTSGNTIYF.

The chain is built from TRBV12-3 or TRBV12-4 and TRBJ2-1; a weak D match, TRBD2 (6 bases). CDR3 length: 12 amino acids. V lost 3 bases, J lost 9 bases, and 9 bases lay in between. The CDR3 DNA follows: TGTGCCAGCAGTTTTATCGGGGGTGAGCAGTTCTTC. Protein: CASSFIGGEQFF.

This clonotype was counted at least ten times. This chain connects TRBV20-1 to TRBJ2-2; D is possibly TRBD1 (6 bases). This CDR3 has 13 amino acids. V was shortened by 0 bases and J by 6 bases, with 8 bases between the two germline ends. Germline CDR1 and CDR2: DFQATT and SNEGSKA (reference sequence). This CDR3 reads CSAREHRAGELFF. Written as DNA, the CDR3 is TGCAGTGCTAGAGAACACAGGGCCGGGGAGCTGTTTTTT.

The chain uses TRBV20-1 and TRBJ1-1; possibly TRBD1 for D (6 bases). V lost 6 bases to trimming and J lost 0 bases, with 14 bases between them. In germline, CDR1 is DFQATT, CDR2 SNEGSKA (reference sequence). The CDR3 contains 14 residues. CDR3 residues: CSATRGGLNTEAFF. CDR3 DNA sequence: TGCAGTGCCACCAGAGGGGGGTTGAACACTGAAGCTTTCTTT.

A few counts support this clonotype. The chain recombines TRBV4-1 with TRBJ2-2; no firm D call. CDR1 is MGHRA and CDR2 is YSYEKL in the germline V gene. Trimming left V 6 bases short and J 5 bases short, with 16 bases between. This CDR3 comprises 15 residues. CDR3 sequence: CASRVERSSTGELFF. The CDR3 nucleotides are TGCGCCAGCAGGGTGGAAAGGAGCAGTACCGGGGAGCTGTTTTTT.

This clonotype came up many times. The gene calls are TRBV29-1 and TRBJ1-1, with TRBD1 as a possible D gene (5 bases). Between the trimmed V and J ends, which lost 3 bases and 1 base, there was a span of 9 bases. The CDR3 runs to 13 residues. Germline assignment: CDR1 SQVTM and CDR2 ANQGSEA. Written as DNA, the CDR3 is TGCAGCGTTGAGGGACGGGCGAACACTGAAGCTTTCTTT. Protein: CSVEGRANTEAFF.

This clonotype was observed a handful of times. The V and J genes are TRBV4-3 and TRBJ1-1; tentative D call: TRBD1 (6 bases). This CDR3 has 16 residues. The V end was cut by 4 bases, the J end by 1 base, with 16 bases between. Germline lookup yields CDR1 LGHNA and CDR2 YSLEER. CDR3 sequence reads: CASSRDTSVKNTEAFF. CDR3 sequence (DNA): TGCGCCAGCAGCCGGGACACGTCCGTAAAGAACACTGAAGCTTTCTTT.

The table lists this clonotype with many counts. The chain recombines TRBV6-6 with TRBJ2-5; D might be TRBD1 (5 bases). The CDR3 has 12 amino acids. Germline V gene data show CDR1 as MNHNY and CDR2 as SVGAGI (reference sequence). Deletions cut 6 bases from V and 11 bases from J, with 16 bases between. The CDR3 reads CASSQDRFSQYF. Written as DNA, the CDR3 is TGTGCCAGCAGCCAAGACAGATTCAGTCAGTACTTC.

This clonotype was detected a few times. The chain uses TRBV10-1 and TRBJ1-2; no firm D call. V lost 11 bases and J 6 bases, leaving 16 bases between the germline ends. CDR1 is WNHNN, CDR2 SYGVQD, per germline (reference sequence). CDR3 length: 12 residues. In nucleotides, the CDR3 is TGCGCCCTTGCCGTTGCAAGGCATGGCTACACCTTC. Its protein product is CALAVARHGYTF.

The rearrangement joins TRBV18 to TRBJ2-5; the D is unclear. This CDR3 comprises 15 residues. V lost 4 bases and J lost 2, with 14 bases in between. CDR1 is KGHSH, CDR2 LQKENI, per germline. The CDR3 protein is CASSRYMASQETQYF. In DNA, the CDR3 is TGTGCCAGCTCACGCTACATGGCAAGTCAAGAGACCCAGTACTTC.

CDR3 region: CASSRNWAGGPTSTDTQYF. DNA for the CDR3: TGCGCCAGCAGCCGAAACTGGGCGGGGGGGCCCACCAGCACAGATACGCAGTATTTT. The J gene is TRBJ2-3, the V gene TRBV5-1; TRBD2 agrees at 9 bases. Per germline, CDR1 SGHRS and CDR2 YFSETQ. Unmatched junction bases numbered 15, after V lost 4 bases and J lost 0 bases. This CDR3 spans 19 amino acids. Looking up the rest from reference TRBV5-1 and TRBJ2-3 gives the full variable domain: KAGVTQTPRYLIKTRGQQVTLSCSPISGHRSVSWYQQTPGQGLQFLFEYFSETQRNKGNFPGRFSGRQFSNSRSEMNVSTLELGDSALYLCASSRNWAGGPTSTDTQYFGPGTRLTVL.

The table lists this clonotype with a few counts. The chain is built from TRBV15 and TRBJ2-1, with D unresolved. This CDR3 is 15 amino acids long. Germline V CDR1 and CDR2: LNHNV, YYDKDF (reference sequence). Trimming took 0 bases from V and 7 from J, leaving 13 bases between them. DNA for the CDR3: TGTGCCACCAGCAGAGAAAGGGCACATTGGAATGAGCAGTTCTTC. Encoded protein: CATSRERAHWNEQFF.

V gene TRBV3-1 combines with J gene TRBJ1-2; no reliable D call. CDR1 is LGHDT and CDR2 is YNNKEL in the germline V gene (reference sequence). This CDR3 has 13 amino acids. V was clipped by 3 bases and J by 4 bases, with 9 bases between them. CDR3 in DNA: TGTGCCAGCAGCCAGGGGATCCCCTATGGCTACACCTTC. It translates to CASSQGIPYGYTF.

This clonotype has only a few counts. This chain links TRBV10-3 with TRBJ1-2, with 7 bases fitting TRBD1. Germline loops: CDR1 ENHRY, CDR2 SYGVKD. The ends lost 0 bases at V and 5 bases at J; junction bases unmatched: 0. The CDR3 covers 13 residues. The CDR3 DNA follows: TGTGCCATCAGTGAGTCGGGACAGTATGGCTACACCTTC. It specifies CAISESGQYGYTF.

J is TRBJ2-1 and V is TRBV7-6; TRBD2 might be the D (6 bases). CDR1 and CDR2 (germline): SGHVS, FNYEAQ. V lost 5 bases to trimming and J lost 7 bases, with 18 bases between them. The CDR3 is made up of 15 amino acids. The CDR3 sequence: CASSQLTSPGNEQFF. Written as DNA, the CDR3 is TGTGCCAGCAGCCAACTGACTAGTCCCGGGAATGAGCAGTTCTTC.

This clonotype has a handful of counts. The chain is built from TRBV6-5 and TRBJ1-1, with TRBD1 matching over 9 bases. Germline V lookup: CDR1 MNHEY, CDR2 SVGAGI. The CDR3 runs 13 residues. The junction had 1 base not matched to a gene; V was cut back by 0 bases and J by 8 bases. The CDR3 protein is CASSYSGTGEAFF. The CDR3 coding sequence is TGTGCCAGCAGTTACTCAGGGACAGGGGAAGCTTTCTTT.

The chain is built from TRBV5-1 and TRBJ2-5, with D possibly TRBD2 on 5 matching bases. V lost 5 bases and J lost 7, with 21 bases in between. Per the germline V gene, CDR1 is SGHRS and CDR2 is YFSETQ. The CDR3 runs 15 residues. The CDR3 nucleotides are TGCGCCAGCAGTCTCCCCCTGGCGGGCTCGGGGACCCAGTACTTC. Translating gives CASSLPLAGSGTQYF.

The chain combines TRBV7-6 with TRBJ2-3; D gene unclear. CDR1 and CDR2 (germline): SGHVS, FNYEAQ. The CDR3 spans 16 residues. The ends were cut back, 0 bases at V and 5 bases at J, with 15 bases in the middle. The CDR3 DNA is TGTGCCAGCAGCTTAGCCCTTGAACCTTCGAGAGATACGCAGTATTTT. It specifies CASSLALEPSRDTQYF.

The CDR3 nucleotides read TGCAGTGCTAGTCAGGGTATCTATGGCTACACCTTC. Translating gives CSASQGIYGYTF. The V and J genes are TRBV20-1 and TRBJ1-2; D possibly corresponds to TRBD1 (5 bases). The CDR3 has 12 residues. The V and J ends lost 3 bases and 4 bases respectively, with 9 bases between them. The germline V gene has CDR1 DFQATT and CDR2 SNEGSKA (reference sequence).

Only a few counts were recorded for this clonotype. The J gene is TRBJ1-1, the V gene TRBV27; D is possibly TRBD1 (5 bases). Trimming removed 2 bases at V and 5 bases at J, with 18 bases between. Germline values: CDR1 MNHEY, CDR2 SMNVEV (reference sequence). CDR3 length: 16 amino acids. The CDR3 sequence is CASSLLRRGFETEAFF. For the CDR3, the DNA is TGTGCCAGCAGTTTACTCCGAAGGGGTTTCGAGACTGAAGCTTTCTTT.

The V gene is TRBV6-1, the J gene TRBJ1-3; tentatively, D is TRBD1 (6 bases). The length of the CDR3 is 17 residues. Deletions cut 4 bases from V and 0 bases from J, with 16 bases between. Germline CDR1 and CDR2: MNHNS and SASEGT. DNA of the CDR3: TGTGCCAGCAGTGCCCTTCCTACAGGGATCTCTGGAAACACCATATATTTT. Translation gives CASSALPTGISGNTIYF.

This clonotype was seen more than once but under ten times. The chain has TRBV6-1 and TRBJ2-7; no definite D call. The CDR3 consists of 14 residues. Trimming left V 5 bases short and J 2 bases short, with 13 bases between. Germline V lookup: CDR1 MNHNS, CDR2 SASEGT. CDR3 nucleotide sequence: TGTGCCAGCAGTCCCAGTTTTCTTCCCTACGAGCAGTACTTC. Residues: CASSPSFLPYEQYF.

This sequence joins TRBV6-5 and TRBJ1-6; D perhaps matches TRBD1 (6 bases). The CDR3 consists of 14 residues. V was trimmed by 6 bases and J by 7 bases, leaving 13 bases between them. From germline, CDR1 is MNHEY and CDR2 SVGAGI. CDR3: CASRPQGGNSPLHF. In DNA, the CDR3 is TGTGCCAGCAGGCCACAGGGCGGCAATTCACCCCTCCACTTT.

This clonotype has ten or more counts. The CDR3 DNA is TGTGCCAGCAATACCGGAGGACAGGGAGCAGATACGCAGTATTTT. Its translation is CASNTGGQGADTQYF. V is TRBV28 and J is TRBJ2-3; 8 positions match TRBD1. Trimming took 7 bases from V and 4 from J; bases not matched to a gene: 10. Germline CDR1 reads MDHEN; CDR2 reads SYDVKM. The CDR3 is made up of 15 amino acids.